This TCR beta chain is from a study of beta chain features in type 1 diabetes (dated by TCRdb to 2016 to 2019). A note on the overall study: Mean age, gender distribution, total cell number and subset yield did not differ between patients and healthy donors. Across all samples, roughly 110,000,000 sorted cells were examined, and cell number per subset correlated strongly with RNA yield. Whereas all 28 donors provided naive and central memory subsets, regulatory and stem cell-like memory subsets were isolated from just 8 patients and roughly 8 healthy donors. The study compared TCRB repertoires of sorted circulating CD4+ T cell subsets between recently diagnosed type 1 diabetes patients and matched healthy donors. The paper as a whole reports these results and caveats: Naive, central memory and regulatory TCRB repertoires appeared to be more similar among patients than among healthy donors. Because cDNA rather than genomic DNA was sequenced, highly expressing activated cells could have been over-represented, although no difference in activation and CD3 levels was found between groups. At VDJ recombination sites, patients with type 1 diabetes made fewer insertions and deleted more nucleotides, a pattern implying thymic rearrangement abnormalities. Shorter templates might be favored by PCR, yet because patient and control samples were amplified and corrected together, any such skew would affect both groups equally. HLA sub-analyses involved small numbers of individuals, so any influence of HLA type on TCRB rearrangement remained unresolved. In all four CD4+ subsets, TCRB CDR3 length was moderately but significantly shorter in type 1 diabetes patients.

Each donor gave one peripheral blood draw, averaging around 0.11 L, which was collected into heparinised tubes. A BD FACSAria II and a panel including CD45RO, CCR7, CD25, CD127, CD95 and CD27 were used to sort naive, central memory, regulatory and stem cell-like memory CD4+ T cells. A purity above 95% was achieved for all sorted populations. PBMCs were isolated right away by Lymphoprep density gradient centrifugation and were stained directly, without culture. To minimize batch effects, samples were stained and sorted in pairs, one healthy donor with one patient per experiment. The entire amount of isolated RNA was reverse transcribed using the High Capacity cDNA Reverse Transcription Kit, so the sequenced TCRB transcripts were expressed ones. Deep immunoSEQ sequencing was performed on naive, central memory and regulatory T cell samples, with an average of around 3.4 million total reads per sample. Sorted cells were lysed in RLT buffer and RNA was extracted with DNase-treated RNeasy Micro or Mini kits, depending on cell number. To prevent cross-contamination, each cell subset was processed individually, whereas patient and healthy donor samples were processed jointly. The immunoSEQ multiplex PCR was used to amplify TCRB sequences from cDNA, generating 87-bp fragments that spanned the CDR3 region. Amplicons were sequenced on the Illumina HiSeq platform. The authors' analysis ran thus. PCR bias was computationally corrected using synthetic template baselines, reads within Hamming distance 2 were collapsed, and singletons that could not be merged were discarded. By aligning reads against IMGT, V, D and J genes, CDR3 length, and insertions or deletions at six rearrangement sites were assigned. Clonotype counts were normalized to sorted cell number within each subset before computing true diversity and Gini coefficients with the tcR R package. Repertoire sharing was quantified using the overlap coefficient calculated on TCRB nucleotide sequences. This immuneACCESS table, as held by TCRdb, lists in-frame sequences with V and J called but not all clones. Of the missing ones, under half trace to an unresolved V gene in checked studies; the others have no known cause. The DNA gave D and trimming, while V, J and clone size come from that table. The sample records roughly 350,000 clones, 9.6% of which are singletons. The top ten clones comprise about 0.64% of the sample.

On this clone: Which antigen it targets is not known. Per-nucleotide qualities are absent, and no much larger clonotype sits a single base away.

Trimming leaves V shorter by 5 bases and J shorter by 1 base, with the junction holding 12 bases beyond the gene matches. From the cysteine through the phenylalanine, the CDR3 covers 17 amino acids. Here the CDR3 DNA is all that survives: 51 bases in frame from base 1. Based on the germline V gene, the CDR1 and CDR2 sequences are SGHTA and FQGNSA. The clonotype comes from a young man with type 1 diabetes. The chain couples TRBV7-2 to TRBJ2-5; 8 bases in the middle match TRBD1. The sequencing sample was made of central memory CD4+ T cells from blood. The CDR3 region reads CASSLPQGAGIQETQYF. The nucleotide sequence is TGTGCCAGCAGCCTGCCCCAGGGGGCAGGGATCCAAGAGACCCAGTACTTC.